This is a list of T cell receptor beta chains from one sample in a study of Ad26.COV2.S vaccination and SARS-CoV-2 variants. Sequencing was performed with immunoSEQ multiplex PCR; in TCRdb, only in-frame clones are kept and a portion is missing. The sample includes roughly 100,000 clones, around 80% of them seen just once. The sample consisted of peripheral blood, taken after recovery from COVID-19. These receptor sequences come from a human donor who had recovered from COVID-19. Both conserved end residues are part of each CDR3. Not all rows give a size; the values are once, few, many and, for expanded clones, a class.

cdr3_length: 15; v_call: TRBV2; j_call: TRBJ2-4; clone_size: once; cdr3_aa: CASSEAREGWDIQYF
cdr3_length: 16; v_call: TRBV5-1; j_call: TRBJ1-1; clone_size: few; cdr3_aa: CASSPPRTGMDTEAFF
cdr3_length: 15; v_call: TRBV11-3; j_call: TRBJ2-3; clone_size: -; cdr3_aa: CASSLLGGGTDTQYF
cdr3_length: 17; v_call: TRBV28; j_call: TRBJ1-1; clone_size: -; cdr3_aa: CASSLYRAKIMNTEAFF
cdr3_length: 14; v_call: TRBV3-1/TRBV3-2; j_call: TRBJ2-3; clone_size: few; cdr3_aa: CASSPSLVTDTQYF
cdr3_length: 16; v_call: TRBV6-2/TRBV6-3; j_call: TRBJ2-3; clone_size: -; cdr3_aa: CASSSQGLASGDTQYF
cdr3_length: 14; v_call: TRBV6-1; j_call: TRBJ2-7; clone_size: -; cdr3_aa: CASSEGLASYEQYF
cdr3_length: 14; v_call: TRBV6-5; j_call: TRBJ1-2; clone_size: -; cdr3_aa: CASRPTQFSGGYTF
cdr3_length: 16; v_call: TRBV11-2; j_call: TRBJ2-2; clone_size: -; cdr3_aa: CASSPPSGGAPGELFF
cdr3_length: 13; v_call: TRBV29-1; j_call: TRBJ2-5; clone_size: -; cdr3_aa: CSGERTSRETQYF
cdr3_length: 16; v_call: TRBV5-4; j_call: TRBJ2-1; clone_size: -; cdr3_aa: CASSLGDRGLRDEQFF
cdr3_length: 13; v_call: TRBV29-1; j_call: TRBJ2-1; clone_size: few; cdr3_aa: CSVGSGGYNEQFF
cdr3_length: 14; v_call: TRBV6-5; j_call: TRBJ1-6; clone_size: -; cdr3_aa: CAGSVEGENSPLHF
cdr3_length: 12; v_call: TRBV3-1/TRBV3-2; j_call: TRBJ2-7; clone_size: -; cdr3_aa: CASSPAGDEQYF
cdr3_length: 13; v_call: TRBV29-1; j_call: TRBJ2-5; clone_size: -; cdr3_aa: CSVDRGSRETQYF
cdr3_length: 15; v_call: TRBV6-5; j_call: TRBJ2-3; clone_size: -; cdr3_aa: CASTPGWGNTDTQYF
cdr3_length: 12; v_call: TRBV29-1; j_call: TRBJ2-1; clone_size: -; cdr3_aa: CSAGNRGYEQFF
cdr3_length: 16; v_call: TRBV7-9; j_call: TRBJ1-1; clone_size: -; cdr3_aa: CAILGQGRILGTEAFF
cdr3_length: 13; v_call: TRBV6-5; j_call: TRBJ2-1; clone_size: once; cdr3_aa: CATPSQGGNEQFF
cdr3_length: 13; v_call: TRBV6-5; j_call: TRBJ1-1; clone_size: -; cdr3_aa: CASSYTANTEAFF
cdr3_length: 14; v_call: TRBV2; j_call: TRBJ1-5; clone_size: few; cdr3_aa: CASRGDRPNQPQHF
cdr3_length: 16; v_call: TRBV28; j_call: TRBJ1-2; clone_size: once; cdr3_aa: CASSRRTAIFPYGYTF
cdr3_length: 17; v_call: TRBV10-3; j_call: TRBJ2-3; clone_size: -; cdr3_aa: CATHRDPAAARTDTQYF
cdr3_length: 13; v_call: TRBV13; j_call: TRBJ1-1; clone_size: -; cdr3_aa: CASSSRDQVYAFF
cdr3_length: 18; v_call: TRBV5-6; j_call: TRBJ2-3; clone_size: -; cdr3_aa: CASSPLERGGQGSDTQYF
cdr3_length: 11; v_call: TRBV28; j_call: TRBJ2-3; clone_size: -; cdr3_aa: CASSHTDTQYF
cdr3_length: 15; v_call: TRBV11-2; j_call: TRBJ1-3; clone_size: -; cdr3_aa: CASSSRVASGNTIYF
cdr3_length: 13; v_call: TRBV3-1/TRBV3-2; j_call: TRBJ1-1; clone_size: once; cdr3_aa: CASSPISVGEAFF
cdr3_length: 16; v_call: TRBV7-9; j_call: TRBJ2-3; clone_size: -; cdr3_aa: CATGGTGGRGPDTQYF
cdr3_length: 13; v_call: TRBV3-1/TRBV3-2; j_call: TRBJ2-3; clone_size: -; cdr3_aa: CASSQESTDTQYF
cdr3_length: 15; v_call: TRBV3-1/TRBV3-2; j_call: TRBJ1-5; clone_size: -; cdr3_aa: CASSLRDARNQPQHF
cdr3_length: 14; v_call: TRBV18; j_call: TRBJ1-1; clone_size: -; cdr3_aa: CASSPPGVPHEAFF
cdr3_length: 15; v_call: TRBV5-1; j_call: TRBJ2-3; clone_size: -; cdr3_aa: CASSVLAGNTDTQYF
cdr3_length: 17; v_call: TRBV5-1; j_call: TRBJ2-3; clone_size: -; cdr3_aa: CASSLAMTGARTDTQYF
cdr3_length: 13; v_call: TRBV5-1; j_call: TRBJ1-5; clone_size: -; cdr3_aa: CASSPDTDQPQHF
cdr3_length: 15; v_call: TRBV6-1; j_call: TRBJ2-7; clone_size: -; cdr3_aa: CASSEGYGSSYEQYF
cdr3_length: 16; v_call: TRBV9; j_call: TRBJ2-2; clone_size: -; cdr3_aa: CASSVVQGRNTGELFF
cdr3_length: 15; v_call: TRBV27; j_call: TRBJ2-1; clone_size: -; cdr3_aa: CASSFSGDYYNEQFF
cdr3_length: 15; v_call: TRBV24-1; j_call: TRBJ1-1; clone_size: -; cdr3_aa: CATSDNGQEDTEAFF
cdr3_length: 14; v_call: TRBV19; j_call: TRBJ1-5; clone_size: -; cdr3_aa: CASSEGTISQPQHF
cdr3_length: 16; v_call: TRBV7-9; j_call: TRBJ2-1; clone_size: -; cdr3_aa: CASRPPLRQTSDEQFF
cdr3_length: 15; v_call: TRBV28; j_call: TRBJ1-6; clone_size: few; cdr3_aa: CASRQPSSYNSPLHF